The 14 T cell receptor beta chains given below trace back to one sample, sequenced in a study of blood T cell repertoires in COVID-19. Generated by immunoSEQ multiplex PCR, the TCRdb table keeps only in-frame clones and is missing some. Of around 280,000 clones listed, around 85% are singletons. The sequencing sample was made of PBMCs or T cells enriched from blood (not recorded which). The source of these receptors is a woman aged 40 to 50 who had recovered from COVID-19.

This CDR3 reads CASSSRDRDGTGELFF. CDR3 in DNA: TGTGCCAGCAGTAGCCGGGACAGGGATGGGACCGGGGAGCTGTTTTTT. The V call is TRBV2, the J call TRBJ2-2; 9 bases are shared with TRBD1. Germline V lookup: CDR1 SNHLY, CDR2 FYNNEI. The CDR3 spans 16 residues. The trim removed 5 bases at V and 5 bases at J, leaving 9 bases unmatched.

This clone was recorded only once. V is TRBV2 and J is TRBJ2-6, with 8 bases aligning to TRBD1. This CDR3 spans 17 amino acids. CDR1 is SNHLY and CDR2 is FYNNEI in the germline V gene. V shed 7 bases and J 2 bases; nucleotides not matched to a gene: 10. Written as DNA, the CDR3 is TGTGCCAGCACTCCGCGTCAGGGGGCTACTGGGGCCAACGTCCTGACTTTC. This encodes CASTPRQGATGANVLTF.

The DNA for the CDR3 is TGTGCCAGCAGCTTAACCCGGACAGGGCTCCAGCATTTT. Residues: CASSLTRTGLQHF. V and J are TRBV7-8 and TRBJ1-5; 8 bases are shared with TRBD1. Trimming removed 2 bases from V and 12 bases from J; junction bases left unmatched: 6. Germline V lookup: CDR1 SGHVS, CDR2 FQNEAQ. The CDR3 totals 13 residues.

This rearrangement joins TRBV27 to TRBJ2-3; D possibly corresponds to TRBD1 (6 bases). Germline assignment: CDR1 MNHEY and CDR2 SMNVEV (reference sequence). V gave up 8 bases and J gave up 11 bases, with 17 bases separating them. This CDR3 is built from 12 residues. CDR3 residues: CASSPPEGEQYF. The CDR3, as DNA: TGTGCCAGCTCCCCCCCCGAGGGGGAGCAGTATTTT.

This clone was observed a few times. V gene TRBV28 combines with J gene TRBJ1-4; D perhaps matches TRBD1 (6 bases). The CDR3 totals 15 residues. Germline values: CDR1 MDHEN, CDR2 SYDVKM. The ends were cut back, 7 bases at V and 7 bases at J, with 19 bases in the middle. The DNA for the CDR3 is TGTGCCAGCACGGTAGCAGGGGTGCGGAGTGAAAAACTGTTTTTT. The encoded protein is CASTVAGVRSEKLFF. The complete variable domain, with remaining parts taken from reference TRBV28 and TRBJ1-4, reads DVKVTQSSRYLVKRTGEKVFLECVQDMDHENMFWYRQDPGLGLRLIYFSYDVKMKEKGDIPEGYSVSREKKERFSLILESASTNQTSMYLCASTVAGVRSEKLFFGSGTQLSVL.

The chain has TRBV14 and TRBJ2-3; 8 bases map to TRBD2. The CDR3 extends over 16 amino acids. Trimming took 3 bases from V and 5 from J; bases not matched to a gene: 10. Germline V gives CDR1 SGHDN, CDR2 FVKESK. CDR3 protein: CASSHYSGNVGDTQYF. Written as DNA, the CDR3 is TGTGCCAGCAGCCACTATAGCGGGAACGTGGGAGATACGCAGTATTTT.

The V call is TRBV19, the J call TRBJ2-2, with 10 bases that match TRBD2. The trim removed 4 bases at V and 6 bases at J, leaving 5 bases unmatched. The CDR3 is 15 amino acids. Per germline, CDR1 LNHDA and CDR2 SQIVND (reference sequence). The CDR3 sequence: CASSRPGLAPGELFF. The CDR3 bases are TGTGCCAGTAGTAGGCCGGGACTAGCGCCCGGGGAGCTGTTTTTT.

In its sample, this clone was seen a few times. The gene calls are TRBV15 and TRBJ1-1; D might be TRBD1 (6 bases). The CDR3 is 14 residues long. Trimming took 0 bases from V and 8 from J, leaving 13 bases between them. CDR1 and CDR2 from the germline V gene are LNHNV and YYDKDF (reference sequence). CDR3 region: CATSRDRTVGEAFF. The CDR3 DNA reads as TGTGCCACCAGCAGAGATAGGACAGTAGGAGAAGCTTTCTTT.

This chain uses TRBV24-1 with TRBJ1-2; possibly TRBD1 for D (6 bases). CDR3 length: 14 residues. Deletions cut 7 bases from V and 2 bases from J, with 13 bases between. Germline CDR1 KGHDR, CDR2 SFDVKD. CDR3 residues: CATSSRDINYGYTF. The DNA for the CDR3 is TGTGCCACCAGCTCCCGGGACATAAACTATGGCTACACCTTC.

The CDR3 sequence: CASRLPGQGREKLFF. CDR3 DNA: TGTGCCAGCAGGCTCCCTGGACAGGGCCGAGAAAAACTGTTTTTT. The rearrangement links TRBV6-5 to TRBJ1-4, with 8 bases matching TRBD1. The CDR3 is 15 amino acids. The trim removed 6 bases at V and 8 bases at J, leaving 11 bases unmatched. Looked up from germline, CDR1 is MNHEY and CDR2 is SVGAGI.

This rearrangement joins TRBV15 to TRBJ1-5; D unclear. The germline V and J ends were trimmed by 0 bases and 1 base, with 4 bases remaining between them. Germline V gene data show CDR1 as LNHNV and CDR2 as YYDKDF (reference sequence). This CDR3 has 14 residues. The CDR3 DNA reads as TGTGCCACCAGCAGAGATTCAAGCAATCAGCCCCAGCATTTT. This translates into CATSRDSSNQPQHF.

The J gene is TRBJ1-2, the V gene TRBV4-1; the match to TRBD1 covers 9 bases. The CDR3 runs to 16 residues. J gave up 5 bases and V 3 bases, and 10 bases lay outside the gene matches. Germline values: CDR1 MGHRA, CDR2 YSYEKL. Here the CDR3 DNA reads TGCGCCAGCAGCCATCCTCCCGCGGGACAGGGATATGGCTACACCTTC. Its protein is CASSHPPAGQGYGYTF.

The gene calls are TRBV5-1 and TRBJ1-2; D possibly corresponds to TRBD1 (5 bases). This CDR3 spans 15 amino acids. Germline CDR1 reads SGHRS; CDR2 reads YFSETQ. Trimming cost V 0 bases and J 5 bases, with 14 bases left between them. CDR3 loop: CASSLAGAPEYGYTF. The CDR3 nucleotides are TGCGCCAGCAGCTTGGCTGGGGCCCCCGAGTATGGCTACACCTTC.

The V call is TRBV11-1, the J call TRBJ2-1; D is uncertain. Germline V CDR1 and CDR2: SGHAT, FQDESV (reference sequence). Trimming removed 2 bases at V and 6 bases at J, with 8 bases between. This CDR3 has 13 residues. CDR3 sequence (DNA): TGTGCCAGCAGCTTATCGGCGGCCAATGAGCAGTTCTTC. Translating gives CASSLSAANEQFF.